This TCR beta chain derives from a study of blood T cell repertoires in COVID-19. Study as a whole: Material from acute and convalescent COVID-19 was sourced from the United States, Italy and Spain. Sources were T cells, B-cell-depleted T cells, or PBMCs; the material itself was cDNA or gDNA.

Germline V gene lookup returns CDR1 SEHNR and CDR2 FQNEAQ (reference sequence). This CDR3 contains 14 residues. The V end lost 2 bases, the J end lost 7 bases, and 14 bases lay between the germline ends. As processed by the authors: Reference gene primer amplification yielded estimated nucleated cell counts. The protocol was immunoSEQ multiplex PCR, while the TCRdb copy is restricted to in-frame clones and leaves out a portion. V and J calls and clone size are those listed in that table; D and trimming were worked out from the DNA. The table shows over 55,000 clones, with around 87% occurring only once.

The rearrangement uses TRBV7-9 and TRBJ1-1, with no clear D. Input material: peripheral blood. The origin of this receptor is a man aged 50 to 59 with active COVID-19. The CDR3, as DNA: TGTGCCAGCAGCTTACTAGGCAGGAGGCATGAAGCTTTCTTT. Its translation: CASSLLGRRHEAFF.